These T cell receptor beta chains were read from a single sample in a study of cytomegalovirus exposure and HLA in healthy donors. Data came from immunoSEQ multiplex PCR; TCRdb stores just in-frame clones and leaves some out. The sample has about 170,000 clones; around 80% are singletons. Sequenced material: PBMCs. Every receptor here comes from a male donor in good health and CMV-seronegative. Both conserved end residues are part of each CDR3. Each record gives: V gene, J gene, clone size, D gene, CDR3 DNA, CDR3 protein. The D gene is left open where the match is weak. Size tells how often a clone was seen (once, few, many) or the class of an expanded clone, and some rows leave it out.

v_gene: TRBV11-1; j_gene: TRBJ1-5; abundance: NA; d_gene: NA; CDR3nt: TGTGCCAGCAGCTTAGCGGTGGGGCATAATCAGCCCCAGCATTTT; CDR3aa: CASSLAVGHNQPQHF
v_gene: TRBV30; j_gene: TRBJ2-7; abundance: once; d_gene: NA; CDR3nt: TGTGCCTGGAGTGGAGCGTACGAGCAGTACTTC; CDR3aa: CAWSGAYEQYF
v_gene: TRBV19; j_gene: TRBJ2-7; abundance: once; d_gene: TRBD1; CDR3nt: TGTGCCAGTAGTATCGACAGGGGGCCCTACGAGCAGTACTTC; CDR3aa: CASSIDRGPYEQYF
v_gene: TRBV6-6; j_gene: TRBJ1-6; abundance: few; d_gene: TRBD1; CDR3nt: TGTGCCAGCAGTTACTCAGGGACAGGGGGTTCACCCCTCCACTTT; CDR3aa: CASSYSGTGGSPLHF
v_gene: TRBV5-4; j_gene: TRBJ2-7; abundance: NA; d_gene: NA; CDR3nt: TGTGCCAGCAGCTCTGGACAGACCCCTACCTACGAGCAGTACTTC; CDR3aa: CASSSGQTPTYEQYF
v_gene: TRBV6-1; j_gene: TRBJ1-5; abundance: NA; d_gene: NA; CDR3nt: TGTGCCAGCAGTGAAGGGCATCGGGGGGCGAATCAGCCCCAGCATTTT; CDR3aa: CASSEGHRGANQPQHF
v_gene: TRBV6-5; j_gene: TRBJ2-1; abundance: once; d_gene: NA; CDR3nt: TGTGCCAGCAGTTACCAGGCCTACAATGAGCAGTTCTTC; CDR3aa: CASSYQAYNEQFF
v_gene: TRBV5-1; j_gene: TRBJ2-3; abundance: NA; d_gene: TRBD2; CDR3nt: TGCGCCAGCAGTCCTGCGGGGGGGCCTGGTACGCAGTATTTT; CDR3aa: CASSPAGGPGTQYF
v_gene: TRBV27; j_gene: TRBJ2-3; abundance: NA; d_gene: NA; CDR3nt: TGTGCCAGCAGTCACACCTACGGGGAAGATACGCAGTATTTT; CDR3aa: CASSHTYGEDTQYF
v_gene: TRBV14; j_gene: TRBJ1-2; abundance: NA; d_gene: NA; CDR3nt: TGTGCCAGCAGCCAAGAAGAAGCCAGGCCCCCCTATGGCTACACCTTC; CDR3aa: CASSQEEARPPYGYTF
v_gene: TRBV5-1; j_gene: TRBJ2-1; abundance: NA; d_gene: TRBD2; CDR3nt: TGCGCCAGCAGCCCGCGTTTACTAGCGGGGGGGGTATACAATGAGCAGTTCTTC; CDR3aa: CASSPRLLAGGVYNEQFF
v_gene: TRBV9; j_gene: TRBJ2-1; abundance: NA; d_gene: NA; CDR3nt: TGTGCCAGCAGCGTAGTAGGGGGGGCTACGTACAATGAGCAGTTCTTC; CDR3aa: CASSVVGGATYNEQFF
v_gene: TRBV6-6; j_gene: TRBJ1-5; abundance: NA; d_gene: TRBD1; CDR3nt: TGTGCCAGCGGACAGGGGGAAAGTCAGCCCCAGCATTTT; CDR3aa: CASGQGESQPQHF
v_gene: TRBV4-3; j_gene: TRBJ1-5; abundance: few; d_gene: TRBD1; CDR3nt: TGCGCCAGCAGCCAAGGAACAGGGGCGAATCAGCCCCAGCATTTT; CDR3aa: CASSQGTGANQPQHF
v_gene: TRBV7-3; j_gene: TRBJ1-1; abundance: NA; d_gene: TRBD1; CDR3nt: TGTGCCAGCAGCGTTTTTCGAGACAGGGATCCGCAAGCTTTCTTT; CDR3aa: CASSVFRDRDPQAFF
v_gene: TRBV11-2; j_gene: TRBJ2-7; abundance: NA; d_gene: NA; CDR3nt: TGTGCCAGCAGCTTAGTGTTCAGCTACGAGCAGTACTTC; CDR3aa: CASSLVFSYEQYF
v_gene: TRBV2; j_gene: TRBJ2-2; abundance: NA; d_gene: TRBD2; CDR3nt: TGTGCCAGCAGCCAAGTAGGACTAGCGGGACTAGGTACCGGGGAGCTGTTTTTT; CDR3aa: CASSQVGLAGLGTGELFF
v_gene: TRBV28; j_gene: TRBJ2-7; abundance: few; d_gene: NA; CDR3nt: TGTGCCAGCAGTTCCCCAGCCGGGGCCTACGAGCAGTACTTC; CDR3aa: CASSSPAGAYEQYF
v_gene: TRBV11-2; j_gene: TRBJ1-3; abundance: NA; d_gene: NA; CDR3nt: TGTGCCAGCAGCCGCGGCCATTCTGGAAACACCATATATTTT; CDR3aa: CASSRGHSGNTIYF
v_gene: TRBV12-5; j_gene: TRBJ2-5; abundance: NA; d_gene: NA; CDR3nt: TGTGCTAGTGGTTTGGGGGGACAAGTAGAGACCCAGTACTTC; CDR3aa: CASGLGGQVETQYF
v_gene: TRBV2; j_gene: TRBJ1-2; abundance: NA; d_gene: NA; CDR3nt: TGTGCCAGCAGTGAAACTGGGGGGTACGGCTATGGCTACACCTTC; CDR3aa: CASSETGGYGYGYTF
v_gene: TRBV7-8; j_gene: TRBJ1-1; abundance: once; d_gene: TRBD1; CDR3nt: TGTGCCAGCAGCCGAACAGGGGCGCAGACTGAAGCTTTCTTT; CDR3aa: CASSRTGAQTEAFF
v_gene: TRBV27; j_gene: TRBJ2-6; abundance: NA; d_gene: NA; CDR3nt: TGTGCCAGCAGTTTGGTACACCCCAGCTCTGGGGCCAACGTCCTGACTTTC; CDR3aa: CASSLVHPSSGANVLTF
v_gene: TRBV10-3; j_gene: TRBJ2-2; abundance: NA; d_gene: TRBD2; CDR3nt: TGTGCCACGCAAGCGGGGGGGTCGTCCGGGGAGCTGTTTTTT; CDR3aa: CATQAGGSSGELFF
v_gene: TRBV6-1; j_gene: TRBJ1-1; abundance: few; d_gene: NA; CDR3nt: TGTGCCAGCAGTGAAGAATTCGTCGTGAACACTGAAGCTTTCTTT; CDR3aa: CASSEEFVVNTEAFF
v_gene: TRBV5-4; j_gene: TRBJ2-1; abundance: NA; d_gene: TRBD2; CDR3nt: TGTGCCAGCAGCCAGTCGAGGACTAGCGGCAACTACAATGAGCAGTTCTTC; CDR3aa: CASSQSRTSGNYNEQFF
v_gene: TRBV6-5; j_gene: TRBJ1-1; abundance: few; d_gene: TRBD1; CDR3nt: TGTGCCAGCAGTTACGGCAGGGGGCGTGAAGCTTTCTTT; CDR3aa: CASSYGRGREAFF
v_gene: TRBV7-2; j_gene: TRBJ2-5; abundance: few; d_gene: NA; CDR3nt: TGTGCCAGCAGCTTACGACAGGTAGAGACCCAGTACTTC; CDR3aa: CASSLRQVETQYF
v_gene: TRBV10-2; j_gene: TRBJ1-1; abundance: NA; d_gene: NA; CDR3nt: TGCGCCAGCAGTGAGGACAGTAACACTGAAGCTTTCTTT; CDR3aa: CASSEDSNTEAFF
v_gene: TRBV27; j_gene: TRBJ2-6; abundance: few; d_gene: NA; CDR3nt: TGTGCCACTTTGGCCGGGGCCAACGTCCTGACTTTC; CDR3aa: CATLAGANVLTF
v_gene: TRBV29-1; j_gene: TRBJ2-5; abundance: NA; d_gene: NA; CDR3nt: TGCAGCGTTGGGCAATGGGAGACCCAGTACTTC; CDR3aa: CSVGQWETQYF
v_gene: TRBV7-2; j_gene: TRBJ2-5; abundance: NA; d_gene: TRBD2; CDR3nt: TGTGCCAGCAGCTTAGCAGGACTAGCGGGGGGTGGAGAGACCCAGTACTTC; CDR3aa: CASSLAGLAGGGETQYF
v_gene: TRBV27; j_gene: TRBJ1-1; abundance: NA; d_gene: NA; CDR3nt: TGTGCCAGCAGTTTAGGCGGGAACACTGAAGCTTTCTTT; CDR3aa: CASSLGGNTEAFF
v_gene: TRBV29-1; j_gene: TRBJ2-7; abundance: NA; d_gene: NA; CDR3nt: TGCAGCGTTGCACACCGGGGGACCTACGAGCAGTACTTC; CDR3aa: CSVAHRGTYEQYF
v_gene: TRBV19; j_gene: TRBJ2-1; abundance: NA; d_gene: TRBD2; CDR3nt: TGTGCCAGTAGTCTTATAGCGGGGCCCCACAATGAGCAGTTCTTC; CDR3aa: CASSLIAGPHNEQFF
v_gene: TRBV28; j_gene: TRBJ2-3; abundance: NA; d_gene: TRBD2; CDR3nt: TGTGCCAGCAGTTTATTGGAAATGATAGCGGGGGGGGCGTATTTT; CDR3aa: CASSLLEMIAGGAYF
v_gene: TRBV2; j_gene: TRBJ2-6; abundance: NA; d_gene: NA; CDR3nt: TGTGCCAGCAGTGAATATCTGGCCAACGTCCTGACTTTC; CDR3aa: CASSEYLANVLTF
v_gene: TRBV28; j_gene: TRBJ2-5; abundance: few; d_gene: TRBD2; CDR3nt: TGTGCCAGCAGCCTAGCGGGAGTGGAAGAGACCCAGTACTTC; CDR3aa: CASSLAGVEETQYF
v_gene: TRBV4-1; j_gene: TRBJ1-2; abundance: NA; d_gene: NA; CDR3nt: TGCGCCAGCAGCCAAGAGGGGGGGAATAACTATGGCTACACCTTC; CDR3aa: CASSQEGGNNYGYTF
v_gene: TRBV7-2; j_gene: TRBJ2-1; abundance: NA; d_gene: NA; CDR3nt: TGTGCCAGCAGCCATGGTCCGGGGAGGAGCTCCTACAATGAGCAGTTCTTC; CDR3aa: CASSHGPGRSSYNEQFF
v_gene: TRBV25-1; j_gene: TRBJ1-6; abundance: NA; d_gene: NA; CDR3nt: TGTGCCAGCAGTGCAGCGGGGAGTAATTCACCCCTCCACTTT; CDR3aa: CASSAAGSNSPLHF
v_gene: TRBV5-1; j_gene: TRBJ2-7; abundance: once; d_gene: TRBD1; CDR3nt: TGCGCCAGCAGCTTGGGTACAGGGGTCCCCAGCTCCTACGAGCAGTACTTC; CDR3aa: CASSLGTGVPSSYEQYF
v_gene: TRBV16; j_gene: TRBJ2-5; abundance: NA; d_gene: TRBD2; CDR3nt: TGTGCCAGCAGCCCAAGACTAGCCGGGAGAGAGACCCAGTACTTC; CDR3aa: CASSPRLAGRETQYF
v_gene: TRBV30; j_gene: TRBJ2-5; abundance: NA; d_gene: TRBD1; CDR3nt: TGTGCCTGGAGTGGGGGGACAGGAGCACAAGAGACCCAGTACTTC; CDR3aa: CAWSGGTGAQETQYF
v_gene: TRBV18; j_gene: TRBJ2-3; abundance: NA; d_gene: TRBD1; CDR3nt: TGTGCCAGCTCACCGACAGGGGCGATCACAGATACGCAGTATTTT; CDR3aa: CASSPTGAITDTQYF
v_gene: TRBV7-7; j_gene: TRBJ2-5; abundance: NA; d_gene: TRBD1; CDR3nt: TGTGCCAGCAGCGAGGGACAGGGGGCGACCCAGTACTTC; CDR3aa: CASSEGQGATQYF
v_gene: TRBV7-3; j_gene: TRBJ2-1; abundance: NA; d_gene: NA; CDR3nt: TGTGCCAGCAGCTTAAGCGGAAATGAGCAGTTCTTC; CDR3aa: CASSLSGNEQFF
v_gene: TRBV7-9; j_gene: TRBJ2-3; abundance: few; d_gene: NA; CDR3nt: TGTGCCAGCGGTGCGAGGACTAAGACAGATACGCAGTATTTT; CDR3aa: CASGARTKTDTQYF
v_gene: TRBV19; j_gene: TRBJ1-5; abundance: few; d_gene: NA; CDR3nt: TGTGCCAGTAGTATTGGGGGAGGAAGGAATCAGCCCCAGCATTTT; CDR3aa: CASSIGGGRNQPQHF
v_gene: TRBV7-9; j_gene: TRBJ2-6; abundance: NA; d_gene: TRBD2; CDR3nt: TGTGCCAGCAGCCGCGGGAGGCCTGGCTCTGGGGCCAACGTCCTGACTTTC; CDR3aa: CASSRGRPGSGANVLTF
v_gene: TRBV5-1; j_gene: TRBJ1-2; abundance: NA; d_gene: TRBD1; CDR3nt: TGCGCCAGCAGCTTGGTCCTGTCGGACAGGGGAGCCGGCTACACCTTC; CDR3aa: CASSLVLSDRGAGYTF
v_gene: TRBV7-9; j_gene: TRBJ2-7; abundance: NA; d_gene: TRBD2; CDR3nt: TGTGCCAGCAGCTTAAAGACTAGCGAGACCTACGAGCAGTACTTC; CDR3aa: CASSLKTSETYEQYF
v_gene: TRBV28; j_gene: TRBJ1-5; abundance: NA; d_gene: TRBD1; CDR3nt: TGTGCCAGCATCGACAGGGGGCGATTTCAGCCCCAGCATTTT; CDR3aa: CASIDRGRFQPQHF
v_gene: TRBV9; j_gene: TRBJ2-3; abundance: NA; d_gene: NA; CDR3nt: TGTGCCAGCAGCGCCACGAGCAGAAGCGGTGAAGATACGCAGTATTTT; CDR3aa: CASSATSRSGEDTQYF
v_gene: TRBV27; j_gene: TRBJ2-1; abundance: NA; d_gene: NA; CDR3nt: TGTGCCAGCAGTTTTGTAGGAGGTCGGGACAATGAGCAGTTCTTC; CDR3aa: CASSFVGGRDNEQFF
v_gene: TRBV6-1; j_gene: TRBJ2-7; abundance: NA; d_gene: TRBD1; CDR3nt: TGTGCCAGCAGGGTCCCGGGACAGGGAGACTACGAGCAGTACTTC; CDR3aa: CASRVPGQGDYEQYF
v_gene: TRBV6-6; j_gene: TRBJ2-7; abundance: few; d_gene: NA; CDR3nt: TGTGCCAGCAGAGTTAAGGGTACAGGGAACCACGAGCAGTACTTC; CDR3aa: CASRVKGTGNHEQYF